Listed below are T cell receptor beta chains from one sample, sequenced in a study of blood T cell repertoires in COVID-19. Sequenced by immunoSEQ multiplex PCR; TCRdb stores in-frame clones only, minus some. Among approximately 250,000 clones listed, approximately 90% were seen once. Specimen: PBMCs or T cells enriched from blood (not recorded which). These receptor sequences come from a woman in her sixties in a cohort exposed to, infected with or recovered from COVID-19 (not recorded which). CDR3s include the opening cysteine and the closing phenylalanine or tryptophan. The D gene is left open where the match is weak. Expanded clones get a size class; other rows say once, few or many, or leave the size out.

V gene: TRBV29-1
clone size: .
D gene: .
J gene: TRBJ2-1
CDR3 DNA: TGCAGCGTTGAGTCTCCTAGCGTTGGCTCCTACAATGAGCAGTTCTTC
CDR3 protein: CSVESPSVGSYNEQFF

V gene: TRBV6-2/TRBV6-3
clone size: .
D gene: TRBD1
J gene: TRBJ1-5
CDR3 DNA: TGTGCCAGCAGTTCCGACCTGGGACAGCGAAATCAGCCCCAGCATTTT
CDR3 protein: CASSSDLGQRNQPQHF

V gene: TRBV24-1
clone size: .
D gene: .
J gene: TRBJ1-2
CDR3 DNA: TGTGCCACCAGTGAGGACATAGCCTATGGCTACACCTTC
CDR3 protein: CATSEDIAYGYTF

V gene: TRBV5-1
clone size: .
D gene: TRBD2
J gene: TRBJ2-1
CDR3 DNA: TGCGCCAGCAGCCCGCGGGGAGTGCAAGGTAGCGGGTACAATGAGCAGTTCTTC
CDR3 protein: CASSPRGVQGSGYNEQFF

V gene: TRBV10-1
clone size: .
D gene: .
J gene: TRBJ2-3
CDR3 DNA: TGCGCCAGCAGGCTAACGTTTACAGATACGCAGTATTTT
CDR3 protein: CASRLTFTDTQYF

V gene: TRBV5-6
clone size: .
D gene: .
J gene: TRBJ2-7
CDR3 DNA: TGTGCCAGCAGCTTGAGGGGGGGGCCTTCCGAGCAGTACTTC
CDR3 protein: CASSLRGGPSEQYF

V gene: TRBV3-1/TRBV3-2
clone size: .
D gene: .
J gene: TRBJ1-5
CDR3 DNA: TGTGCCAGCAGCCAATCTCTTGGGACAACTAGCAATCAGCCCCAGCATTTT
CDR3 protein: CASSQSLGTTSNQPQHF

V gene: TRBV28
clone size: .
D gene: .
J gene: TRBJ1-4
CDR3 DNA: TGTGCCAGCAGTTTGCCGGGTGAAAAACTGTTTTTT
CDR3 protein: CASSLPGEKLFF

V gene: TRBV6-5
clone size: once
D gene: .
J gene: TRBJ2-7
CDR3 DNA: TGTGCCAGCAGTTACTCAAGAGAGGTCGGTTACGAGCAGTACTTC
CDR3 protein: CASSYSREVGYEQYF

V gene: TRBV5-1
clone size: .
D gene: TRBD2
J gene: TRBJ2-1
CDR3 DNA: TGCGCCAGCAGCGCTAGCGGGAGTTTTGTCAGATCCTACAATGAGCAGTTCTTC
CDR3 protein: CASSASGSFVRSYNEQFF